This is a list of T cell receptor beta chains from one sample in a study of T cells after yellow fever vaccination. Each CDR3 protein gets one entry after TCRdb re-called the 5' RACE reads with MiXCR. This sample carries approximately 510,000 distinct CDR3 sequences, roughly 22% of them seen once, and the ten largest clones take roughly 16%. Here the sequenced sample was PBMCs, taken around 3 weeks after the first yellow fever vaccination. These receptor sequences come from a man between 18 and 35 years old who received the YFV17D yellow fever vaccine. CDR3s include the opening cysteine and the closing phenylalanine or tryptophan. The D gene is left open where the match is weak. Expanded clones are given a class, and other clones once, few, many or no size at all.

d_call j_call clone_size v_call cdr3_nt cdr3_aa
. TRBJ1-1 . TRBV7-9 TGTGCCAGCAGCTTAGATCCGACTGAAGCTTTCTTT CASSLDPTEAFF
. TRBJ1-2 few TRBV7-2 TGTGCCAGCAGCTTAGCGCTTGGTTATGGCTACACCTTC CASSLALGYGYTF
. TRBJ2-2 many TRBV27 TGTGCCAGCAGTTTTGGAGAGGCCGGGGAGCTGTTTTTT CASSFGEAGELFF
TRBD2 TRBJ2-1 . TRBV5-6 TGTGCCAGCAGCTCCTACGACCTACTAGCGATTGGCAATGAGCAGTTCTTC CASSSYDLLAIGNEQFF
TRBD1 TRBJ1-5 . TRBV5-1 TGCGCCAGCAGCTTGGGGGACAGTGCCAATCAGCCCCAGCATTTT CASSLGDSANQPQHF
. TRBJ1-6 . TRBV7-2 TGTGCCAGCAGCCAGGACTTTACAGGGCCCTATAATTCACCCCTCCACTTT CASSQDFTGPYNSPLHF
. TRBJ1-1 few TRBV20-1 TGCAGTGCTAGAGATCTACGGGGCGTTGGCACTGAAGCTTTCTTT CSARDLRGVGTEAFF
. TRBJ1-4 . TRBV7-2 TGTGCCAGCAGTAAACAGTCTTCTAATGAAAAACTGTTTTTT CASSKQSSNEKLFF
TRBD2 TRBJ2-1 . TRBV6-2/TRBV6-3 TGTGCCAGCAGTGACTTAGCGGGGGGCCCCTACAATGAGCAGTTCTTC CASSDLAGGPYNEQFF
TRBD1 TRBJ1-3 many TRBV11-2 TGTGCCAGCAGCTTACAGTGGACAGGGATTGGAAACACCATATATTTT CASSLQWTGIGNTIYF
. TRBJ1-2 few TRBV6-5 TGTGCCAGCGCTCCTCCACAGGGAGTCGGCGGCTACACCTTC CASAPPQGVGGYTF
. TRBJ2-5 few TRBV7-2 TGTGCCAGCAGCTTATGGTACCAAGAGACCCAGTACTTC CASSLWYQETQYF
. TRBJ2-3 . TRBV4-3 TGCGCCAGCAGCCAAGAAAGACTGGGGGCAGATACGCAGTATTTT CASSQERLGADTQYF
. TRBJ2-3 . TRBV6-5 TGTGCCAGCAGTTACGGCGGGGTCACAGATACGCAGTATTTT CASSYGGVTDTQYF
. TRBJ1-1 . TRBV10-3 TGTGCCATCAGTGTTAGGGAGAACACTGAAGCTTTCTTT CAISVRENTEAFF
TRBD2 TRBJ2-3 . TRBV20-1 TGCAGTGCCAGAGGGGAGGGGTTGCTTTCCGATACGCAGTATTTT CSARGEGLLSDTQYF
TRBD1 TRBJ1-4 many TRBV4-3 TGCGCCAGCAGCCGGGGACAGGGAGGAGAAAAACTGTTTTTT CASSRGQGGEKLFF
. TRBJ1-5 few TRBV12-3/TRBV12-4 TGTGCCAGCAGTACCGCCCTTGGTCAGCCCCAGCATTTT CASSTALGQPQHF
. TRBJ1-1 few TRBV9 TGTGCCAGCAGCGTTACCCACGGGGGAACTGAAGCTTTCTTT CASSVTHGGTEAFF
. TRBJ2-2 . TRBV28 TGTGCCAGCAGCAACCAAGTCCCCGGGGAGCTGTTTTTT CASSNQVPGELFF
. TRBJ2-7 few TRBV3-1 TGTGCCAGCAGTCCAAGTATGAGGTTTGGGGAGCAGTACTTC CASSPSMRFGEQYF
. TRBJ1-2 . TRBV10-2 TGCGCCAGCTCCCCGGGAATGGACTATGGCTACACCTTC CASSPGMDYGYTF
. TRBJ2-5 few TRBV2 TGTGCCAGCAGTGCGGACCCACCTGAAGAGACCCAGTACTTC CASSADPPEETQYF
. TRBJ1-5 . TRBV4-3 TGCGCCAGCAGCCAAGATGAGGGGCACAATCAGCCCCAGCATTTT CASSQDEGHNQPQHF
TRBD1 TRBJ1-1 . TRBV6-1 TGTGCCAGCAGGGAACAGGGGGCAGGCACTGAAGCTTTCTTT CASREQGAGTEAFF
. TRBJ1-6 . TRBV6-5 TGTGCCAGCAGTTATCAGGGGTCCGCGAATTCACCCCTCCACTTT CASSYQGSANSPLHF
TRBD1 TRBJ1-1 few TRBV6-5 TGTGCCAGCAGTTACTCAAGGACAGGGCGGACTGAAGCTTTCTTT CASSYSRTGRTEAFF
TRBD2 TRBJ2-7 . TRBV6-5 TGTGCCAGCAGTTACCCGACTAGCGGTGCCTACGAGCAGTACTTC CASSYPTSGAYEQYF
. TRBJ2-7 few TRBV5-6 TGTGCCAGCAGCTTGAATGGCGAGCAGTACTTC CASSLNGEQYF
. TRBJ1-4 . TRBV21-1 TGTGCCAGCCCGACAGGGGGCAATGAAAAACTGTTTTTT CASPTGGNEKLFF
. TRBJ2-3 few TRBV29-1 TGCAGCGGGGGTTCAGGCCCCACCGCGAGCACAGATACGCAGTATTTT CSGGSGPTASTDTQYF
TRBD1 TRBJ2-5 . TRBV6-1 TGTGCCAGCACCGGGACAGGGTCGCAGACCCAGTACTTC CASTGTGSQTQYF
. TRBJ2-5 . TRBV28 TGTGCCAGCATCCCGGAAAGCCAAGAGACCCAGTACTTC CASIPESQETQYF
. TRBJ2-1 few TRBV6-1 TGTGCCAGCAGGGGGGGGCCGAACGGACATGAGCAGTTCTTC CASRGGPNGHEQFF
. TRBJ2-5 few TRBV5-1 TGCGCCAGCAGCTTGGCTTCTATAGGGGGACAAGAGACCCAGTACTTC CASSLASIGGQETQYF
. TRBJ2-2 . TRBV6-5 TGTGCCAGCAGTTACGCCCCCTCCGGGGAGCTGTTTTTT CASSYAPSGELFF
TRBD1 TRBJ1-4 . TRBV6-2/TRBV6-3 TGTGCCAGCAGTTTCCAGAGACGACAGGGTGCTAATGAAAAACTGTTTTTT CASSFQRRQGANEKLFF
. TRBJ2-1 . TRBV4-2 TGTGCCAGCAGCCAAGAGCTAGCTCCATCCTACAATGAGCAGTTCTTC CASSQELAPSYNEQFF
TRBD1 TRBJ2-5 . TRBV9 TGTGCCAGCAGCGTGATGACAGGGGAAAAAGAGACCCAGTACTTC CASSVMTGEKETQYF
. TRBJ2-3 few TRBV3-1 TGTGCCAGCATACGGGGTTTCACAGATACGCAGTATTTT CASIRGFTDTQYF
. TRBJ1-5 . TRBV29-1 TGCAGCGACATTAAAGGTAGCAATCAGCCCCAGCATTTT CSDIKGSNQPQHF
. TRBJ2-3 . TRBV4-1 TGCGCCAGCAGCCAAGAGGGGCGAGAAGCAGATACGCAGTATTTT CASSQEGREADTQYF
TRBD2 TRBJ2-3 once TRBV28 TGTGCCAGCAGTTTGGCGCGGGGGGTAGCAGATACGCAGTATTTT CASSLARGVADTQYF
. TRBJ1-1 few TRBV29-1 TGCAGCGTTCGATTCAGTGGGACTGAAGCTTTCTTT CSVRFSGTEAFF
. TRBJ2-3 few TRBV20-1 TGCAGTGCTCTTTCCAGGGGGGCAACAACAGATACGCAGTATTTT CSALSRGATTDTQYF
. TRBJ1-4 . TRBV7-9 TGTGCCAGCTGCCGCCTCCCAGGAGGGTGTGAAAAACTGTTTTTT CASCRLPGGCEKLFF
. TRBJ1-4 few TRBV5-1 TGCGCCAGCAGCTTGGTCGGCCCGCCGTTAGCGGAACTGTTTTTT CASSLVGPPLAELFF
. TRBJ2-2 . TRBV4-3 TGCGCCAGCAGCCATTGGGGAATGGTTACCGGGGAGCTGTTTTTT CASSHWGMVTGELFF
TRBD2 TRBJ2-1 . TRBV10-3 TGTGCCGCGACAGGTTCTAGCGGGGCCCCATACAATGAGCAGTTCTTC CAATGSSGAPYNEQFF
TRBD2 TRBJ2-3 . TRBV11-2 TGTGCCAGCAGGTGGATGGCTAGCGGGGCCCGTAGCACAGATACGCAGTATTTT CASRWMASGARSTDTQYF
TRBD1 TRBJ2-3 few TRBV5-6 TGTGCCAGCGGCCGCTTAACGGGACAGGGGAGAGATACGCAGTATTTT CASGRLTGQGRDTQYF